Given below is one T cell receptor (beta chain) in context. The antigen is unknown. The TEMRA cells underwent FACS enrichment, while the CD8+ and CD4+ T cells underwent negative isolation. When the RNA was reverse transcribed, random hexamers were used with an input of about 0.5 to 1 ug. Amplification of TCR beta CDR3 was carried out by immunoSEQ multiplex PCR, which covered 54 Vbeta and 13 Jbeta segments. TCRdb passed the immunoSEQ multiplex PCR reads through MiXCR, listing each CDR3 protein once. The sample contains a few hundred thousand distinct CDR3 sequences, around 96% of which appear only once. The data belong to a study of CD8 T cells in Susac syndrome. Study-wide points: The study admitted that it had a relatively small number of individuals in its TCR sequencing and HLA analysis.

Unmatched junction bases numbered 6, after V lost 5 bases and J lost 0 bases. Germline V gene lookup returns CDR1 SGHTA and CDR2 FQGNSA. The CDR3 consists of 15 residues. The V and J genes are TRBV7-2 and TRBJ1-1; 7 bases fit TRBD1. Material for sequencing was CD4+ T cells from PBMCs. The source of this sequence is a human donor with multiple sclerosis. The CDR3 region is CASSQPDRLNTEAFF. The CDR3 nucleotides read TGTGCCAGCAGCCAACCGGACAGGCTGAACACTGAAGCTTTCTTT.